A single sample gave rise to the 22 T cell receptor beta chains below, sequenced in a study of T cell clusters in autoimmune cytopenias. TRB amplification used roughly 250 ng of peripheral blood genomic DNA. Multiplex touch-down PCR amplified TRB using TRB-A and TRB-B pools in one tube. TCRdb derives one entry per CDR3 protein from the multiplex PCR reads, leaving out DNA. Its table records 500 to 600 distinct CDR3 sequences. Input material: peripheral blood. Receptors originate from a human donor with an autoimmune cytopenia or autoimmune hepatitis (not recorded which).

V gene TRBV7-2 combines with J gene TRBJ2-6; no DNA is available, so the TRBD1 call from TCRdb remains unchecked. The CDR3 sequence is 17 residues long. Germline CDR1 reads SGHTA; CDR2 reads FQGNSA. This CDR3 is CASTPGTGASGANVLTF.

The chain joins TRBV27 to TRBJ2-7; checking the TCRdb D call of TRBD1 is not possible without DNA. The CDR3 is made up of 15 amino acids. Germline V gives CDR1 MNHEY, CDR2 SMNVEV (reference sequence). The CDR3 region is CASSFKGGRSYEQYF.

The V gene is TRBV24-1, the J gene TRBJ2-1; the D call of TRBD2 rests on TCRdb alone, since no DNA is present to check it. The germline gives CDR1 KGHDR, CDR2 SFDVKD. The CDR3 is made up of 15 amino acids. CDR3 loop: CATSDLSGGAGEQFF.

By frequency, this clonotype is medium-sized. This chain links TRBV6-6 with TRBJ1-1; the D call from TCRdb, TRBD1, cannot be confirmed without DNA. The CDR3 runs to 12 residues. Per germline, CDR1 MNHNY and CDR2 SVGAGI (reference sequence). The CDR3 spells CASRTDRREAFF.

V usage is TRBV2 and J usage is TRBJ2-5. The CDR3 runs 13 residues. CDR1 is SNHLY and CDR2 is FYNNEI in the germline V gene. The CDR3 spells CASRVPSQETQYF.

Measured by frequency, this clonotype is medium-sized. The rearrangement links TRBV7-7 to TRBJ2-7; the D call of TRBD1 rests on TCRdb alone, since no DNA is present to check it. Germline V gene data show CDR1 as SSHAT and CDR2 as FNYEAQ (reference sequence). The CDR3 consists of 14 residues. The CDR3 loop is CASSLGGGSYEQYF.

The V call is TRBV24-1, the J call TRBJ1-4; TCRdb outputs TRBD1, but without DNA this stays unchecked. Germline V CDR1 and CDR2: KGHDR, SFDVKD. CDR3 length: 14 residues. CDR3: CATSGGQGAKKLFF.

Frequency places this clonotype as medium-sized. V and J are TRBV6-2 or TRBV6-3 and TRBJ2-3; TCRdb reports TRBD2, a call that lacks DNA to check it against. CDR3 size: 15 residues. CDR1 is MNHEY, CDR2 SVGEGT, per germline. This chain's CDR3 is CASSSGLTQVDTQYF.

This clonotype ranks as medium-sized in terms of frequency. This chain's CDR3 is CASSFVRGPETQYF. V and J are TRBV11-1 and TRBJ2-5; with no DNA, the TCRdb D assignment of TRBD1 cannot be verified. The CDR3 runs to 14 residues. CDR1 and CDR2 from the germline V gene are SGHAT and FQDESV (reference sequence).

This clonotype registers medium-sized by frequency. The J gene is TRBJ1-4, the V gene TRBV6-5. The CDR3 runs 14 residues. CDR1 is MNHEY and CDR2 is SVGAGI in the germline V gene. CDR3 sequence reads: CASSYGPDNEKLFF.

The genes are TRBV13 and TRBJ2-6; with no DNA, the TCRdb D assignment of TRBD1 cannot be verified. The CDR3 consists of 17 residues. CDR1 and CDR2 (germline): PRHDT, FYEKMQ (reference sequence). CDR3 residues: CASSWDSSIFGANVLTF.

This clonotype counts as medium-sized by frequency. The chain uses TRBV24-1 and TRBJ2-6; the D call of TRBD1 rests on TCRdb alone, since no DNA is present to check it. CDR3 length equals 18 residues. Germline CDR1 KGHDR, CDR2 SFDVKD. CDR3 in amino acids: CATSGLTGGPSGANVLTF.

Its frequency marks this clonotype as large (0.1 to 1%). The chain combines TRBV6-5 with TRBJ2-2; TCRdb picks TRBD1, but there is no DNA to check that call. This CDR3 is 15 amino acids long. Germline values: CDR1 MNHEY, CDR2 SVGAGI. The CDR3 spells CASSYWGTVTGELFF.

This clonotype registers medium-sized by frequency. The rearrangement joins TRBV18 to TRBJ2-5; the D call from TCRdb, TRBD1, cannot be confirmed without DNA. There are 13 residues in the CDR3. Germline loops: CDR1 KGHSH, CDR2 LQKENI. The CDR3 loop reads CASSLPGWETQYF.

This clonotype is medium-sized (0.01 to 0.1%) by frequency. V is TRBV24-1 and J is TRBJ2-1; TCRdb outputs TRBD1, but without DNA this stays unchecked. Germline V gene lookup returns CDR1 KGHDR and CDR2 SFDVKD. This CDR3 comprises 12 residues. This CDR3 reads CATSDPGQGKFF.

V and J are TRBV20-1 and TRBJ1-4. This CDR3 has 14 residues. Germline CDR1 is DFQATT and CDR2 is SNEGSKA (reference sequence). The CDR3 sequence is CSAAGGGTNEKLFF.

The J gene is TRBJ2-7, the V gene TRBV12-3 or TRBV12-4; TCRdb's assignment of TRBD1 cannot be checked, as there is no DNA. This CDR3 has 14 residues. The CDR3 reads CASRPPGPRYEQYF.

The genes are TRBV7-9 and TRBJ1-4; no DNA is available, so the TRBD1 call from TCRdb remains unchecked. This CDR3 comprises 14 residues. From germline, CDR1 is SEHNR and CDR2 FQNEAQ (reference sequence). CDR3 protein: CASSLGQGPEKLFF.

By frequency, this clonotype is hyperexpanded. The rearrangement links TRBV19 to TRBJ2-7; TCRdb returns TRBD1, unconfirmable since there is no DNA. The CDR3 length is 13 residues. From germline, CDR1 is LNHDA and CDR2 SQIVND (reference sequence). This CDR3 reads CASSQGQPSEQYF.

This clonotype is identified as medium-sized from frequency. This chain uses TRBV6-1 with TRBJ1-6. The CDR3 runs to 14 residues. Germline V lookup: CDR1 MNHNS, CDR2 SASEGT. The CDR3 loop is CASSELSDNSPLHF.

Measured by frequency, this clonotype is medium-sized. The V call is TRBV20-1, the J call TRBJ1-2; no DNA is available, so the TRBD1 call from TCRdb remains unchecked. The CDR3 length is 13 residues. Germline-derived CDR1 and CDR2 are DFQATT and SNEGSKA (reference sequence). CDR3 in amino acids: CSARVGTAYGYTF.

This clonotype is deemed medium-sized (0.01 to 0.1%) by its frequency. CDR3 amino acids: CASILGRRGAFF. The V and J genes are TRBV6-6 and TRBJ1-1. Germline V CDR1 and CDR2: MNHNY, SVGAGI (reference sequence). The CDR3 totals 12 residues.